This passage covers 2 T cell receptor beta chains from one sample sequenced in a study of T cells after yellow fever vaccination. Each CDR3 protein is one row after TCRdb ran MiXCR on the 5' RACE reads. This table has roughly 250,000 distinct CDR3 sequences, under 15% appearing once. The source was CD4+ T cells sorted from PBMCs, collected 45 days after the yellow fever booster vaccination. These TCRs come from a man between 25 and 39 years old who received the YFV17D yellow fever vaccine.

This clonotype was counted only a few times. This chain connects TRBV5-1 to TRBJ2-1; 9 bases are a match to TRBD1. This CDR3 spans 14 amino acids. Germline assignment: CDR1 SGHRS and CDR2 YFSETQ. V lost 5 bases and J lost 8; bases outside the gene matches: 8. CDR3 DNA sequence: TGCGCCAGCAGGGATACACAGGGGGCGGATGAGCAGTTCTTC. The encoded protein is CASRDTQGADEQFF.

V and J are TRBV20-1 and TRBJ2-6; no clear D. The germline V gene encodes CDR1 DFQATT and CDR2 SNEGSKA (reference sequence). This CDR3 region has 14 residues. V was cut by 5 bases and J by 0 bases, with 8 bases left in between. CDR3 DNA sequence: TGCAGTGCTCAAGCTGTCTCTGGGGCCAACGTCCTGACTTTC. Encoded protein: CSAQAVSGANVLTF.